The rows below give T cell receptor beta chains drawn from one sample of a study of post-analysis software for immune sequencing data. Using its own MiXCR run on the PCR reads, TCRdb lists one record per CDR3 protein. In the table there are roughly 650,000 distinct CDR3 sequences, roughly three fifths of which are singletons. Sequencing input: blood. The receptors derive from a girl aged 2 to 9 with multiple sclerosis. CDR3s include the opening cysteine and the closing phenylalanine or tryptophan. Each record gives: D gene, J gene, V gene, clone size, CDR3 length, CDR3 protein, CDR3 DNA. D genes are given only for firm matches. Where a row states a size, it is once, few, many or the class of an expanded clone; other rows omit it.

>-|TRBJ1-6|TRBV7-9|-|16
CASSLAGGQNNSPLHF
TGTGCCAGCAGCTTAGCAGGTGGACAAAACAATTCACCCCTCCACTTT
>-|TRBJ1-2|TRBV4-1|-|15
CASSQVGRGIRGYTF
TGCGCCAGCAGCCAAGTGGGACGGGGGATTCGGGGCTACACCTTC
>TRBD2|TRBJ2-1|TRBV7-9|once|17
CASSEGLAGESYNEQFF
TGTGCCAGCAGCGAGGGACTAGCGGGAGAATCCTACAATGAGCAGTTCTTC
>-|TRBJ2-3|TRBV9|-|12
CASSAVAGTQYF
TGTGCCAGCAGCGCGGTGGCAGGTACGCAGTATTTT
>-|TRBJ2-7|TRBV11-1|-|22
CASSRHTSARDRSADWSYEQYF
TGTGCCAGCAGCCGACACACATCCGCCCGGGACCGAAGTGCCGACTGGAGTTACGAGCAGTACTTC
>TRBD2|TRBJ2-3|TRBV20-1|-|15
CSASVLDGGADTQYF
TGCAGTGCTAGTGTGCTCGACGGGGGGGCAGATACGCAGTATTTT
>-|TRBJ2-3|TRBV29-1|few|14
CSVASQLSTDTQYF
TGCAGCGTTGCTAGCCAGCTGAGCACAGATACGCAGTATTTT
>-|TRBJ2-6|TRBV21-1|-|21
CASSVQAGRHILSSGANVLTF
TGTGCCAGCAGCGTACAAGCAGGGAGGCACATCCTTAGCTCTGGGGCCAACGTCCTGACTTTC
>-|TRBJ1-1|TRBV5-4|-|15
CASSSHGSMNTEAFF
TGTGCCAGCAGCTCCCACGGGAGCATGAACACTGAAGCTTTCTTT
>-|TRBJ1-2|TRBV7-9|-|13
CASSKGSTHGYTF
TGTGCCAGCAGCAAGGGATCGACGCATGGCTACACCTTC
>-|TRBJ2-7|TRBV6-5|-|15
CASSYSAGGGYEQYF
TGTGCCAGCAGTTACTCCGCGGGCGGTGGATACGAGCAGTACTTC
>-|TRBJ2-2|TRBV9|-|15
CASSPSRSNTGELFF
TGTGCCAGCAGCCCATCTCGGTCGAACACCGGGGAGCTGTTTTTT
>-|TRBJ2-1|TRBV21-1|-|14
CARYRGLPYNEQFF
TGTGCCAGGTACAGGGGGCTTCCCTACAATGAGCAGTTCTTC
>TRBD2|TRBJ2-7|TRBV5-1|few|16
CASSPGVGTNTYEQYF
TGCGCCAGCAGCCCCGGGGTGGGGACTAATACCTACGAGCAGTACTTC
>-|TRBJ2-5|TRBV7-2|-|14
CASSLVGAGETQYF
TGTGCCAGCAGCTTAGTGGGGGCTGGGGAGACCCAGTACTTC
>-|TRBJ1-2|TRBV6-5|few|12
CASAGRGNGYTF
TGTGCCAGCGCGGGCCGCGGCAATGGCTACACCTTC
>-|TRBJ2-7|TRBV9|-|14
CAGSPPDRTYEQYF
TGTGCCGGCAGCCCTCCCGACAGGACCTACGAGCAGTACTTC
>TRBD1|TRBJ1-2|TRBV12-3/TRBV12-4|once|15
CASSSTGRRIYGYTF
TGTGCCAGCAGTTCGACAGGGCGCCGCATCTATGGCTACACCTTC
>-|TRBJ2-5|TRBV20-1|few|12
CSARSSSGTQYF
TGCAGTGCTAGGAGTTCCTCGGGGACCCAGTACTTC
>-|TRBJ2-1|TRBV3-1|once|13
CASSQVGQNEQFF
TGTGCCAGCAGCCAAGTCGGTCAAAATGAGCAGTTCTTC
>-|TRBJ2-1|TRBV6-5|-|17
CASSYRDLGRGDNEQFF
TGTGCCAGCAGTTACAGGGATCTAGGACGAGGAGACAATGAGCAGTTCTTC
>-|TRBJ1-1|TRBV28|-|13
CASSERLNTEAFF
TGTGCCAGCAGTGAACGGTTGAACACTGAAGCTTTCTTT
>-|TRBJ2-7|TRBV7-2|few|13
CASSLVYQDEQYF
TGTGCCAGCAGCTTAGTCTACCAGGACGAGCAGTACTTC